The rows below give T cell receptor beta chains drawn from one sample of a study of shared clonotypes between healthy human individuals. The assay was immunoSEQ multiplex PCR, and TCRdb's table has in-frame clones only and misses some. This sample has a few million clones, with approximately 93% found just once. Sequencing was done on a sample of naive CD4+ T cells from PBMCs. Receptor source: a man aged 18 to 30 in good health. Some clones in this sample may be carry-over from other donors' samples. Both conserved end residues are part of each CDR3. The D gene is left open where the match is weak. Expanded clones get a size class; other rows say once, few or many, or leave the size out.

D gene: TRBD2; V gene: TRBV14; J gene: TRBJ2-1; CDR3 length: 17; clone size: .; CDR3 protein: CASSPVTSGRSYNEQFF; CDR3 DNA: TGTGCCAGCAGCCCCGTGACTAGCGGGAGATCCTACAATGAGCAGTTCTTC
D gene: TRBD2; V gene: TRBV10-3; J gene: TRBJ2-1; CDR3 length: 19; clone size: .; CDR3 protein: CAISAPGLSSGTLYNEQFF; CDR3 DNA: TGTGCCATCAGTGCACCGGGCCTCTCTAGCGGAACTCTCTACAATGAGCAGTTCTTC
D gene: .; V gene: TRBV5-1; J gene: TRBJ2-5; CDR3 length: 12; clone size: .; CDR3 protein: CASSLAFETQYF; CDR3 DNA: TGCGCCAGCAGCTTGGCATTTGAGACCCAGTACTTC
D gene: .; V gene: TRBV28; J gene: TRBJ1-1; CDR3 length: 14; clone size: .; CDR3 protein: CASSSTGLNTEAFF; CDR3 DNA: TGTGCCAGCAGTTCCACAGGATTGAACACTGAAGCTTTCTTT
D gene: .; V gene: TRBV19; J gene: TRBJ1-4; CDR3 length: 15; clone size: once; CDR3 protein: CASSITPRVIEKLFF; CDR3 DNA: TGTGCCAGTAGTATTACCCCCAGGGTGATAGAAAAACTGTTTTTT
D gene: .; V gene: TRBV9; J gene: TRBJ2-5; CDR3 length: 14; clone size: .; CDR3 protein: CASSATGAQETQYF; CDR3 DNA: TGTGCCAGCAGCGCTACAGGAGCCCAAGAGACCCAGTACTTC
D gene: .; V gene: TRBV27; J gene: TRBJ1-2; CDR3 length: 20; clone size: .; CDR3 protein: CASSSTPGRYQTFYNYGYTF; CDR3 DNA: TGTGCCAGCAGTTCAACCCCGGGCAGGTACCAAACATTCTATAACTATGGCTACACCTTC
D gene: .; V gene: TRBV11-2; J gene: TRBJ2-1; CDR3 length: 16; clone size: .; CDR3 protein: CASSLRLGHSYNEQFF; CDR3 DNA: TGTGCCAGCAGCTTACGACTGGGACACTCCTACAATGAGCAGTTCTTC
D gene: .; V gene: TRBV28; J gene: TRBJ1-4; CDR3 length: 17; clone size: .; CDR3 protein: CASSLRPGAGWSEKLFF; CDR3 DNA: TGTGCCAGCAGTTTAAGGCCAGGGGCGGGGTGGAGTGAAAAACTGTTTTTT
D gene: TRBD2; V gene: TRBV5-1; J gene: TRBJ2-1; CDR3 length: 15; clone size: .; CDR3 protein: CASSPGLAGWDEQFF; CDR3 DNA: TGCGCCAGCAGCCCGGGACTAGCGGGATGGGATGAGCAGTTCTTC
D gene: .; V gene: TRBV7-9; J gene: TRBJ1-1; CDR3 length: 13; clone size: .; CDR3 protein: CASSLGVRTEAFF; CDR3 DNA: TGTGCCAGCAGCTTGGGGGTCCGCACTGAAGCTTTCTTT
D gene: TRBD2; V gene: TRBV7-2; J gene: TRBJ2-5; CDR3 length: 15; clone size: once; CDR3 protein: CASSTSAGARGTQYF; CDR3 DNA: TGTGCCAGCAGCACCTCAGCGGGGGCTCGGGGGACCCAGTACTTC
D gene: TRBD2; V gene: TRBV28; J gene: TRBJ2-3; CDR3 length: 19; clone size: .; CDR3 protein: CASSSHVGGGRTGTDTQYF; CDR3 DNA: TGTGCCAGCAGTTCCCATGTAGGAGGCGGGAGAACGGGCACAGATACGCAGTATTTT
D gene: .; V gene: TRBV28; J gene: TRBJ2-3; CDR3 length: 14; clone size: .; CDR3 protein: CASSLGPPQDTQYF; CDR3 DNA: TGTGCCAGCAGTTTAGGGCCTCCCCAAGATACGCAGTATTTT
D gene: TRBD1; V gene: TRBV25-1; J gene: TRBJ2-3; CDR3 length: 15; clone size: .; CDR3 protein: CASSGNRGRTDTQYF; CDR3 DNA: TGTGCCAGCAGTGGGAACAGGGGGCGCACAGATACGCAGTATTTT
D gene: TRBD2; V gene: TRBV10-3; J gene: TRBJ2-7; CDR3 length: 16; clone size: .; CDR3 protein: CAISSTSGSISYEQYF; CDR3 DNA: TGTGCCATCAGTTCGACTAGCGGGTCTATCTCCTACGAGCAGTACTTC
D gene: .; V gene: TRBV2; J gene: TRBJ2-2; CDR3 length: 12; clone size: .; CDR3 protein: CASSRGARELFF; CDR3 DNA: TGTGCCAGCAGTCGGGGGGCCAGGGAGCTGTTTTTT
D gene: .; V gene: TRBV21-1; J gene: TRBJ2-1; CDR3 length: 18; clone size: .; CDR3 protein: CARPGTSNYLSSYNEQFF; CDR3 DNA: TGTGCCCGCCCCGGGACTAGCAACTACCTTAGCTCCTACAATGAGCAGTTCTTC
D gene: .; V gene: TRBV19; J gene: TRBJ1-1; CDR3 length: 14; clone size: .; CDR3 protein: CASSIFGVGTEAFF; CDR3 DNA: TGTGCCAGTAGTATTTTCGGGGTGGGCACTGAAGCTTTCTTT
D gene: .; V gene: TRBV5-4; J gene: TRBJ1-1; CDR3 length: 15; clone size: .; CDR3 protein: CASSPDQATNTEAFF; CDR3 DNA: TGTGCCAGCAGCCCCGACCAGGCCACGAACACTGAAGCTTTCTTT
D gene: .; V gene: TRBV18; J gene: TRBJ2-1; CDR3 length: 12; clone size: few; CDR3 protein: CASSLGTLEQFF; CDR3 DNA: TGTGCCAGCTCACTCGGGACTCTCGAGCAGTTCTTC
D gene: .; V gene: TRBV14; J gene: TRBJ2-3; CDR3 length: 15; clone size: .; CDR3 protein: CASSQAMISTDTQYF; CDR3 DNA: TGTGCCAGCAGCCAAGCAATGATTAGCACAGATACGCAGTATTTT
D gene: TRBD1; V gene: TRBV4-2; J gene: TRBJ2-7; CDR3 length: 15; clone size: .; CDR3 protein: CASSPHRGDLGEQYF; CDR3 DNA: TGTGCCAGCAGCCCGCACAGGGGTGATCTGGGCGAGCAGTACTTC
D gene: .; V gene: TRBV14; J gene: TRBJ2-7; CDR3 length: 16; clone size: .; CDR3 protein: CASSETSWLRSYEQYF; CDR3 DNA: TGTGCCAGCAGCGAAACCTCTTGGTTGCGCTCCTACGAGCAGTACTTC
D gene: .; V gene: TRBV9; J gene: TRBJ2-1; CDR3 length: 14; clone size: .; CDR3 protein: CASSVGAVYNEQFF; CDR3 DNA: TGTGCCAGCAGCGTCGGAGCGGTCTACAATGAGCAGTTCTTC
D gene: TRBD2; V gene: TRBV5-1; J gene: TRBJ2-3; CDR3 length: 15; clone size: .; CDR3 protein: CASTYLAGSADTQYF; CDR3 DNA: TGCGCCAGCACCTACCTAGCGGGATCAGCAGATACGCAGTATTTT
D gene: .; V gene: TRBV28; J gene: TRBJ1-4; CDR3 length: 14; clone size: .; CDR3 protein: CASRNTPTNEKLFF; CDR3 DNA: TGTGCCAGCAGAAACACACCAACTAATGAAAAACTGTTTTTT
D gene: TRBD2; V gene: TRBV18; J gene: TRBJ2-7; CDR3 length: 17; clone size: .; CDR3 protein: CASSREDLRLAGNEQYF; CDR3 DNA: TGTGCCAGCTCGCGGGAGGATTTGAGACTAGCGGGGAACGAGCAGTACTTC
D gene: .; V gene: TRBV18; J gene: TRBJ1-1; CDR3 length: 14; clone size: .; CDR3 protein: CASSPVPGVTEAFF; CDR3 DNA: TGTGCCAGCTCACCAGTTCCCGGGGTCACTGAAGCTTTCTTT
D gene: TRBD1; V gene: TRBV5-4; J gene: TRBJ2-5; CDR3 length: 15; clone size: .; CDR3 protein: CASSLAFDRGETQYF; CDR3 DNA: TGTGCCAGCAGCTTGGCCTTTGACAGGGGGGAGACCCAGTACTTC
D gene: .; V gene: TRBV18; J gene: TRBJ1-3; CDR3 length: 18; clone size: once; CDR3 protein: CASSLRPLGSGGVDTIYF; CDR3 DNA: TGTGCCAGCTCACTTCGACCGCTGGGTTCGGGGGGCGTGGACACCATATATTTT
D gene: .; V gene: TRBV7-9; J gene: TRBJ1-5; CDR3 length: 13; clone size: few; CDR3 protein: CASSLMLASPQHF; CDR3 DNA: TGTGCCAGCAGCTTGATGTTAGCATCACCCCAGCATTTT
D gene: .; V gene: TRBV9; J gene: TRBJ2-1; CDR3 length: 15; clone size: .; CDR3 protein: CASSPTPHSYNEQFF; CDR3 DNA: TGTGCCAGCAGCCCCACGCCACACTCCTACAATGAGCAGTTCTTC
D gene: .; V gene: TRBV6-5; J gene: TRBJ2-2; CDR3 length: 14; clone size: .; CDR3 protein: CATRPRSFTGELFF; CDR3 DNA: TGTGCCACTCGACCCAGGTCCTTCACCGGGGAGCTGTTTTTT
D gene: .; V gene: TRBV6-1; J gene: TRBJ2-7; CDR3 length: 11; clone size: .; CDR3 protein: CAAAGVGEQYF; CDR3 DNA: TGTGCCGCAGCCGGGGTAGGGGAGCAGTACTTC
D gene: .; V gene: TRBV28; J gene: TRBJ1-4; CDR3 length: 16; clone size: .; CDR3 protein: CASSSDRPGAYEKLFF; CDR3 DNA: TGTGCCAGCAGTTCTGATAGGCCGGGGGCCTATGAAAAACTGTTTTTT
D gene: TRBD2; V gene: TRBV5-1; J gene: TRBJ2-3; CDR3 length: 16; clone size: .; CDR3 protein: CASSRGLADLTDTQYF; CDR3 DNA: TGCGCCAGCAGCAGAGGACTAGCGGACCTCACAGATACGCAGTATTTT
D gene: .; V gene: TRBV9; J gene: TRBJ2-7; CDR3 length: 14; clone size: .; CDR3 protein: CASSVAARGYEQYF; CDR3 DNA: TGTGCCAGCAGCGTAGCTGCCAGGGGCTACGAGCAGTACTTC
D gene: TRBD1; V gene: TRBV19; J gene: TRBJ1-1; CDR3 length: 16; clone size: .; CDR3 protein: CASSMPGQGTRTEAFF; CDR3 DNA: TGTGCCAGTAGTATGCCGGGACAGGGTACGAGGACTGAAGCTTTCTTT
D gene: TRBD2; V gene: TRBV4-1; J gene: TRBJ2-7; CDR3 length: 17; clone size: .; CDR3 protein: CASSPAGVGVRPYEQYF; CDR3 DNA: TGCGCCAGCAGTCCAGCGGGAGTTGGGGTGAGGCCCTACGAGCAGTACTTC
D gene: TRBD2; V gene: TRBV18; J gene: TRBJ2-7; CDR3 length: 17; clone size: .; CDR3 protein: CASSPYTSGQSSYEQYF; CDR3 DNA: TGTGCCAGCTCACCATATACTAGCGGGCAGAGCTCCTACGAGCAGTACTTC
D gene: .; V gene: TRBV28; J gene: TRBJ1-3; CDR3 length: 12; clone size: .; CDR3 protein: CARPPGGNTIYF; CDR3 DNA: TGTGCCAGGCCCCCGGGAGGAAACACCATATATTTT
D gene: TRBD2; V gene: TRBV2; J gene: TRBJ2-2; CDR3 length: 17; clone size: .; CDR3 protein: CASGRSSGTSEPGELFF; CDR3 DNA: TGTGCCAGCGGAAGATCTTCCGGGACTAGCGAACCCGGGGAGCTGTTTTTT
D gene: .; V gene: TRBV5-1; J gene: TRBJ2-7; CDR3 length: 15; clone size: .; CDR3 protein: CASRLSGKSSYEQYF; CDR3 DNA: TGCGCCAGCCGACTTAGCGGAAAGAGCTCCTACGAGCAGTACTTC
D gene: .; V gene: TRBV9; J gene: TRBJ2-5; CDR3 length: 15; clone size: .; CDR3 protein: CASSPRAGNAETQYF; CDR3 DNA: TGTGCCAGCAGCCCCAGAGCAGGGAATGCGGAGACCCAGTACTTC
D gene: .; V gene: TRBV25-1; J gene: TRBJ2-7; CDR3 length: 13; clone size: once; CDR3 protein: CASSESQGYEQYF; CDR3 DNA: TGTGCCAGCAGTGAGTCCCAGGGTTATGAGCAGTACTTC
D gene: .; V gene: TRBV5-4; J gene: TRBJ1-2; CDR3 length: 15; clone size: .; CDR3 protein: CASSLDGGSHYGYTF; CDR3 DNA: TGTGCCAGCAGCTTGGATGGGGGGAGTCACTATGGCTACACCTTC
D gene: .; V gene: TRBV5-1; J gene: TRBJ2-2; CDR3 length: 13; clone size: .; CDR3 protein: CASSLAPTGELFF; CDR3 DNA: TGCGCCAGCAGCTTGGCCCCTACCGGGGAGCTGTTTTTT
D gene: .; V gene: TRBV2; J gene: TRBJ2-3; CDR3 length: 12; clone size: once; CDR3 protein: CASLFLADTQYF; CDR3 DNA: TGTGCCAGCTTGTTCTTGGCAGATACGCAGTATTTT
D gene: .; V gene: TRBV5-1; J gene: TRBJ1-2; CDR3 length: 15; clone size: .; CDR3 protein: CASSLVAGPNYGYTF; CDR3 DNA: TGCGCCAGCAGCTTGGTTGCGGGCCCCAACTATGGCTACACCTTC
D gene: TRBD1; V gene: TRBV18; J gene: TRBJ2-3; CDR3 length: 17; clone size: .; CDR3 protein: CASSPGQGSLSTDTQYF; CDR3 DNA: TGTGCCAGCTCACCGGGACAGGGGAGTCTAAGCACAGATACGCAGTATTTT
D gene: .; V gene: TRBV5-4; J gene: TRBJ2-1; CDR3 length: 15; clone size: .; CDR3 protein: CASSADGNSYNEQFF; CDR3 DNA: TGTGCCAGCAGCGCGGACGGAAACTCCTACAATGAGCAGTTCTTC
D gene: .; V gene: TRBV30; J gene: TRBJ1-1; CDR3 length: 14; clone size: once; CDR3 protein: CAWSKQLSNTEAFF; CDR3 DNA: TGTGCCTGGAGTAAACAGCTCTCAAACACTGAAGCTTTCTTT
D gene: .; V gene: TRBV2; J gene: TRBJ2-7; CDR3 length: 12; clone size: .; CDR3 protein: CASSGGTPEQYF; CDR3 DNA: TGTGCCAGCAGTGGAGGGACTCCTGAGCAGTACTTC
D gene: .; V gene: TRBV7-8; J gene: TRBJ1-1; CDR3 length: 14; clone size: .; CDR3 protein: CASSLALAKTEAFF; CDR3 DNA: TGTGCCAGCAGCTTAGCTTTAGCCAAAACTGAAGCTTTCTTT
D gene: .; V gene: TRBV5-6; J gene: TRBJ1-4; CDR3 length: 13; clone size: .; CDR3 protein: CASSFPGGEKLFF; CDR3 DNA: TGTGCCAGCAGCTTCCCGGGCGGTGAAAAACTGTTTTTT
D gene: .; V gene: TRBV19; J gene: TRBJ2-1; CDR3 length: 13; clone size: once; CDR3 protein: CASSIREGDEQFF; CDR3 DNA: TGTGCCAGTAGTATAAGAGAAGGGGATGAGCAGTTCTTC